This note documents a single T cell receptor beta chain sequence. These data come from a study of blood T cells in healthy people across ages. Primers used in a second PCR of about 7 to 12 cycles were a sample-barcoded 5' primer and a J-beta primer mix. Carrying 12 random nucleotides, a template-switch adaptor labeled each individual cDNA molecule. TCRdb recomputed calls from the 5' RACE reads with MiXCR, one row per CDR3 protein. The table records about a million distinct CDR3 sequences, less than 45% of them present only once. This CDR3 is built from 14 residues. The J segment lost 10 bases and the V segment lost 6 bases, leaving 12 bases of the junction unmatched. The germline V gene encodes CDR1 PRHDT and CDR2 FYEKMQ (reference sequence).

The chain combines TRBV13 with TRBJ2-1; 7 bases align to TRBD1. The receptor comes from a man in his late teens or twenties in good health. The specimen was blood. The CDR3 loop reads CASRERDRTYEQFF. The DNA of the CDR3 is TGTGCCAGCAGAGAACGGGACAGAACCTACGAGCAGTTCTTC.